This is a list of T cell receptor beta chains from one sample in a study of blood T cell repertoires in COVID-19. The repertoire was sequenced with immunoSEQ multiplex PCR; TCRdb's copy has only in-frame clones and lacks some. Found here are 100,000 or so clones, under 80% of them singletons; the top ten hold just under 20%. The sample consisted of peripheral blood. Source of these receptors: a woman between 70 and 85 years old with acute or convalescent COVID-19. Both conserved end residues are part of each CDR3. The order of the fields is V gene, J gene, clone size, D gene, CDR3 DNA, CDR3 protein. D genes are given only for firm matches. Clone sizes are given selectively: once, few, many, or a class where the clone is expanded.

TRBV5-4	TRBJ2-1	few	TRBD2	TGTGCCAGCAGCTATTTTGCGGGGGGGGCCAATAGTGAGCAGTTCTTC	CASSYFAGGANSEQFF
TRBV7-2	TRBJ1-3	few	TRBD1	TGTGCCAGCAGCTCCCGGACAGGGCTAAACACCATATATTTT	CASSSRTGLNTIYF
TRBV10-2	TRBJ1-2	.	TRBD1	TGCGCCAGCAGTGACCGGGACAGGGTAGTACATGGCTACACCTTC	CASSDRDRVVHGYTF
TRBV4-1	TRBJ2-2	.	.	TGCGCCAGCAGCCCACATGGTGGCGGATCGAACACCGGGGAGCTGTTTTTT	CASSPHGGGSNTGELFF
TRBV28	TRBJ1-5	.	.	TGTGCCAGCAGTTCCAGGCAGCCCCAGCATTTT	CASSSRQPQHF
TRBV19	TRBJ1-5	.	.	TGTGCCAGTTATACAGGAGATAGCAATCAGCCCCAGCATTTT	CASYTGDSNQPQHF
TRBV9	TRBJ2-7	.	TRBD1	TGTGCCAGCAGCGCAGGGGGCTACGAGCAGTACTTC	CASSAGGYEQYF
TRBV2	TRBJ1-2	.	.	TGTGCCAGCAGGAACGGACAGATCTATGGCTACACCTTC	CASRNGQIYGYTF
TRBV19	TRBJ2-3	.	.	TGTGCCAGTAGTATGCCCCCATCATCTGTGCGGTCGATCACAGATACGCAGTATTTT	CASSMPPSSVRSITDTQYF
TRBV7-9	TRBJ2-7	.	.	TGTGCCAGCAGCTCTCCCCGGTCACAGGGTGCCGAGCAGTACTTC	CASSSPRSQGAEQYF
TRBV30	TRBJ2-1	.	.	TGTGCCTGGAGTGAAATGACAGAAAATGAGCAGTTCTTC	CAWSEMTENEQFF
TRBV30	TRBJ1-1	.	.	TGTGCCTGGAGGGCCCTTCTGACAGGAGAAGCTTTCTTT	CAWRALLTGEAFF
TRBV7-8	TRBJ2-1	many	.	TGTGCCAGCAGCCTCCTTTGGCCCTCGGGGGTGCGTACCTACAATGAGCAGTTCTTC	CASSLLWPSGVRTYNEQFF
TRBV6-4	TRBJ2-2	.	TRBD1	TGTGCCAGCGGGGACAGGGGCCTCGGGGAGCTGTTTTTT	CASGDRGLGELFF
TRBV18	TRBJ2-2	.	.	TGTGCCAGCTCACCACTCGGCGGGGGCATTACCGGGGAGCTGTTTTTT	CASSPLGGGITGELFF
TRBV18	TRBJ1-5	.	TRBD1	TGTGCCAGCTCACCCGAGGGGGCTACTCAGCCCCAGCATTTT	CASSPEGATQPQHF
TRBV7-9	TRBJ1-4	few	.	TGTGCCAGCAGCTTATCCTCAGAGCAGGGGTTCGGTGAAAAACTGTTTTTT	CASSLSSEQGFGEKLFF
TRBV7-8	TRBJ1-4	.	TRBD1	TGTGCCAGCAGCTTTGGACAGGGGTCTATTGAAAAACTGTTTTTT	CASSFGQGSIEKLFF
TRBV11-2	TRBJ2-7	once	.	TGTGCCAGCAGCTTAAGGGGAAAGGAAGAGCAGTACTTC	CASSLRGKEEQYF
TRBV5-1	TRBJ2-3	.	TRBD2	TGCGCCAGCAGCACCGGGACTAGCGGGGGGGCCACAGATACGCAGTATTTT	CASSTGTSGGATDTQYF
TRBV19	TRBJ2-7	.	TRBD2	TGTGCCAGTAGGCTCAGCGGGGGTTCCTACGAGCAGTACTTC	CASRLSGGSYEQYF
TRBV6-5	TRBJ1-2	.	.	TGTGCCAGCAGTTACTCCGGGGAGGGTGGCTATGGCTACACCTTC	CASSYSGEGGYGYTF
TRBV6-5	TRBJ1-6	.	.	TGTGCCAGCAGTTACGGGGCGGGACTTGATAATTCACCCCTCCACTTT	CASSYGAGLDNSPLHF
TRBV3-1/TRBV3-2	TRBJ2-2	.	TRBD1	TGTGCCAGCAGCCAAGATTCAGGGGGGAACACCGGGGAGCTGTTTTTT	CASSQDSGGNTGELFF
TRBV3-1/TRBV3-2	TRBJ2-7	.	TRBD1	TGTGCCAGCAGCCAACAGACAGGGATCTACGAGCAGTACTTC	CASSQQTGIYEQYF
TRBV20-1	TRBJ1-3	.	.	TGCAGTGCTAGGGGCGGACTGACCATATATTTT	CSARGGLTIYF
TRBV5-5	TRBJ1-3	.	.	TGTGCCAGCAGCTTGAGGGCGGGGAGCTCTGGAAACACCATATATTTT	CASSLRAGSSGNTIYF
TRBV11-3	TRBJ2-1	.	TRBD2	TGTGCCAGCAGCTTAGCCTCCTCTAGCGGGGGCTACAATGAGCAGTTCTTC	CASSLASSSGGYNEQFF
TRBV3-1/TRBV3-2	TRBJ1-1	.	.	TGTGCCAGCAGTCACAACCGGGTCCTTAGCCCTGAAGCTTTCTTT	CASSHNRVLSPEAFF
TRBV24-1	TRBJ2-1	.	.	TGTGCCACCAGTCACCCTCGGGGGACAGCAGATGAGCAGTTCTTC	CATSHPRGTADEQFF
TRBV28	TRBJ2-1	.	.	TGTGCCAGCAGTCCTAGGAGTGAGCAGTTCTTC	CASSPRSEQFF
TRBV5-1	TRBJ1-4	.	.	TGCGCCAGCAGCTTGGATGGGCCGGAGGGAAAACTGTTTTTT	CASSLDGPEGKLFF
TRBV5-4	TRBJ1-3	.	.	TGTGCCAGCAGCGCTACTAGCGGGGGCTCTGGAAACACCATATATTTT	CASSATSGGSGNTIYF
TRBV28	TRBJ1-2	.	TRBD1	TGTGCCAGCAGCACCCGGGGACAGGGGGTATCGAGCTATGGCTACACCTTC	CASSTRGQGVSSYGYTF
TRBV7-6	TRBJ2-5	.	.	TGTGCCAGCAGCTTAGCGACAGGCAAACAAGAGACCCAGTACTTC	CASSLATGKQETQYF